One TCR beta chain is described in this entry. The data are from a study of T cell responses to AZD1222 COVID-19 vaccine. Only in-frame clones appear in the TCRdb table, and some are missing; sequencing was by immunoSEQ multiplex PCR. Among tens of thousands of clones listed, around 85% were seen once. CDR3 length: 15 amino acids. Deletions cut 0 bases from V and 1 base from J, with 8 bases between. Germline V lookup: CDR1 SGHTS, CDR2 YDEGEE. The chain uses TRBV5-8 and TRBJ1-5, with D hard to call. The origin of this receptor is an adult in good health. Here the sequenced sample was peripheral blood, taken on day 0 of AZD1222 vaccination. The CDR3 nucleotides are TGTGCCAGCAGCTTGGGGTTGGAAAGCAATCAGCCCCAGCATTTT. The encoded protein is CASSLGLESNQPQHF.